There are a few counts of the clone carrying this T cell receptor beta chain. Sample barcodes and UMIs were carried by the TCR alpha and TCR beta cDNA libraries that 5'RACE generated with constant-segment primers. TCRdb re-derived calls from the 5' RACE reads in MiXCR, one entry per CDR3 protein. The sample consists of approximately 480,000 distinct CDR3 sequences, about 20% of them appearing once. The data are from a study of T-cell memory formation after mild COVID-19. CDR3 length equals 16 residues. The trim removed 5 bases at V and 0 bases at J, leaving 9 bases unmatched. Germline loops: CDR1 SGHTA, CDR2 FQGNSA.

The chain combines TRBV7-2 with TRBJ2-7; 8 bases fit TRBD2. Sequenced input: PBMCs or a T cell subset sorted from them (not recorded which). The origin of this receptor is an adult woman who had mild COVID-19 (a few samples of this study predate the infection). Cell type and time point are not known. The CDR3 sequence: CASSIILREDSYEQYF. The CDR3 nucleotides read TGTGCCAGCAGCATAATTTTGCGGGAGGACTCCTACGAGCAGTACTTC.